A single sample is the source of the 23 T cell receptor beta chains below, sequenced in a study of cytomegalovirus exposure and HLA in healthy donors. Libraries were prepared by immunoSEQ multiplex PCR; TCRdb keeps only in-frame clonotypes and omits some of them. Of tens of thousands of clones detected, 95% to 97% appear once; the ten largest clones hold around 1.5%. Specimen: PBMCs. The receptors come from a woman between 18 and 30 years old in good health and CMV-seropositive.

The chain is built from TRBV28 and TRBJ2-7, with TRBD1 matching over 10 bases. The CDR3 has 15 residues. Germline V gene sequence: CDR1 MDHEN, CDR2 SYDVKM. The V gene end was trimmed by 5 bases and the J gene end by 1 base; junction bases not matched to a gene: 5. The CDR3 DNA is TGTGCCAGCAGTCCGGGACAGGGGCAATCCTACGAGCAGTACTTC. Its translation is CASSPGQGQSYEQYF.

The chain links TRBV5-1 to TRBJ2-1; 9 bases align to TRBD2. CDR3 size: 16 residues. The V gene end was trimmed by 0 bases and the J gene end by 4 bases; junction bases not matched to a gene: 5. Germline lookup yields CDR1 SGHRS and CDR2 YFSETQ. The CDR3 region is CASSLAGAGGYNEQFF. Here the CDR3 DNA reads TGCGCCAGCAGCTTGGCTGGGGCGGGAGGGTACAATGAGCAGTTCTTC.

CDR3 nucleotide sequence: TGTGCCAGCAGTTTCAGTTTGGATACGCAGTATTTT. It specifies CASSFSLDTQYF. The rearrangement joins TRBV27 to TRBJ2-3; D remains unclear. V lost 3 bases and J 6 bases, leaving 7 bases between the germline ends. This CDR3 has 12 amino acids. CDR1 is MNHEY, CDR2 SMNVEV, per germline (reference sequence).

The V and J genes are TRBV11-2 and TRBJ2-4, with D possibly being TRBD2 (6 bases). Trimming took off 0 bases at V and 10 bases at J, with 19 bases between the two ends. The CDR3 has 16 amino acids. CDR1 is SGHAT, CDR2 FQNNGV, per germline. The CDR3: CASSLDPTSPRRIQYF. Written as DNA, the CDR3 is TGTGCCAGCAGCTTAGACCCTACTAGCCCCCGTCGGATTCAGTACTTC.

V usage is TRBV7-8 and J usage is TRBJ2-7; tentatively, D is TRBD1 (5 bases). The CDR3 is made up of 14 amino acids. Trimming stripped 1 base from V and 0 bases from J, with 7 bases between. Germline values: CDR1 SGHVS, CDR2 FQNEAQ. The CDR3 protein is CASSLEGPSYEQYF. DNA for the CDR3: TGTGCCAGCAGCTTAGAGGGGCCCTCCTACGAGCAGTACTTC.

The chain uses TRBV4-1 and TRBJ2-1; 10 positions agree with TRBD2. In germline, CDR1 is MGHRA, CDR2 YSYEKL. CDR3 length: 15 residues. With 3 bases clipped from V and 5 bases from J, the junction kept 4 bases outside the gene matches. CDR3 sequence reads: CASSHSSGSHNEQFF. CDR3 bases: TGCGCCAGCAGCCACTCTAGCGGGAGCCACAATGAGCAGTTCTTC.

This chain connects TRBV27 to TRBJ1-2; 9 nucleotides line up with TRBD1. Germline CDR1 is MNHEY and CDR2 is SMNVEV (reference sequence). V shed 5 bases and J 1 base; nucleotides not matched to a gene: 17. The length of the CDR3 is 19 residues. This CDR3 reads CASSPRYAIRDRDNYGYTF. The CDR3 DNA sequence: TGTGCCAGCAGTCCCCGATACGCAATCCGGGACAGGGATAACTATGGCTACACCTTC.

The chain has TRBV28 and TRBJ2-5, with 11 positions matching TRBD2. The length of the CDR3 is 17 residues. CDR1 is MDHEN and CDR2 is SYDVKM in the germline V gene. V trimming: 5 bases; J trimming: 1 base; junction bases outside the gene matches: 9. The CDR3 DNA reads TGTGCCAGCAGTGGGCGGACTAGCGGGTCAGGCCAAGAGACCCAGTACTTC. Encoded protein: CASSGRTSGSGQETQYF.

The chain carries TRBV5-1 and TRBJ2-6; D may be TRBD1 (5 bases). The CDR3 is 15 amino acids. Trimming stripped 3 bases from V and 0 bases from J, with 7 bases between. CDR1 is SGHRS and CDR2 is YFSETQ in the germline V gene. CDR3 in DNA: TGCGCCAGCAGCTCCGACAGCTCTGGGGCCAACGTCCTGACTTTC. Its translation: CASSSDSSGANVLTF.

This clone was seen only a few times. The gene calls are TRBV4-2 and TRBJ2-2, with 8 bases matching TRBD2. With 6 bases clipped from V and 5 bases from J, the junction kept 5 bases outside the gene matches. The CDR3 has 14 amino acids. Germline values: CDR1 LGHNA, CDR2 YNFKEQ. The CDR3 DNA is TGTGCCAGCAGTAGCGGGATAGGTACCGGGGAGCTGTTTTTT. Its protein is CASSSGIGTGELFF.

V and J are TRBV27 and TRBJ1-1; weak D call: TRBD1 (5 bases). CDR1 MNHEY and CDR2 SMNVEV come from the germline V gene (reference sequence). This CDR3 region has 13 residues. V was shortened by 8 bases and J by 5 bases, with 15 bases between the two germline ends. The CDR3 reads CASLGQGRTEAFF. The CDR3 nucleotides read TGTGCCAGCTTGGGGCAGGGAAGGACTGAAGCTTTCTTT.

In DNA form, the CDR3 reads TGCAGCGTTGAAGAGGAGACAGGGTACGAGCAGTACTTC. It translates to CSVEEETGYEQYF. The chain uses TRBV29-1 and TRBJ2-7; 7 nucleotides align to TRBD1. Germline V gives CDR1 SQVTM, CDR2 ANQGSEA. The CDR3 is 13 amino acids. V dropped 0 bases and J dropped 4; count of bases not matched to a gene: 3.

The rearrangement joins TRBV29-1 to TRBJ2-3; D uncertain. The length of the CDR3 is 15 residues. Trimming pared 7 bases from V and 6 bases from J, leaving 23 bases between. The germline V gene encodes CDR1 SQVTM and CDR2 ANQGSEA. CDR3 sequence (DNA): TGCAGCGCAGCTACAACCCGAACAGTGACGGATACGCAGTATTTT. Its protein is CSAATTRTVTDTQYF.

This chain connects TRBV20-1 to TRBJ2-1, with 7 positions matching TRBD2. V lost 7 bases and J lost 7; bases outside the gene matches: 4. The CDR3 covers 11 residues. CDR1 and CDR2 (germline): DFQATT, SNEGSKA (reference sequence). The CDR3 DNA sequence: TGCAGTGGGGTGCGGGGGAATGAGCAGTTCTTC. Protein sequence: CSGVRGNEQFF.

The chain's CDR3 is CASVGGPQYEQYF. CDR3 nucleotide sequence: TGTGCCAGCGTGGGAGGCCCTCAGTACGAGCAGTACTTC. The rearrangement links TRBV27 to TRBJ2-7, with a weak D call TRBD2 (6 bases). CDR3 size: 13 residues. V lost 8 bases and J 4 bases, leaving 15 bases between the germline ends. CDR1 and CDR2 (germline): MNHEY, SMNVEV (reference sequence).

The gene calls are TRBV9 and TRBJ2-3; 7 bases are shared with TRBD1. This CDR3 comprises 13 residues. Germline CDR1 SGDLS, CDR2 YYNGEE. The V gene end was trimmed by 4 bases and the J gene end by 6 bases; junction bases not matched to a gene: 5. This CDR3 is CASSSDRTDTQYF. The CDR3, as DNA: TGTGCCAGCAGCTCGGACAGGACGGATACGCAGTATTTT. The whole variable domain, remainder taken from reference TRBV9 and TRBJ2-3, is DSGVTQTPKHLITATGQRVTLRCSPRSGDLSVYWYQQSLDQGLQFLIQYYNGEERAKGNILERFSAQQFPDLHSELNLSSLELGDSALYFCASSSDRTDTQYFGPGTRLTVL.

The V call is TRBV6-5, the J call TRBJ1-2, with 8 nucleotides matching TRBD1. Germline CDR1 reads MNHEY; CDR2 reads SVGAGI. The junction had 12 bases not matched to a gene; V was cut back by 5 bases and J by 7 bases. The CDR3 loop spans 15 amino acids. The CDR3 bases are TGTGCCAGCAGTCCTATCAGGGGGCTCGTTGGTGGCTACACCTTC. Residues: CASSPIRGLVGGYTF.

The chain recombines TRBV7-8 with TRBJ2-7; 8 nucleotides line up with TRBD2. Germline-derived CDR1 and CDR2 are SGHVS and FQNEAQ. There are 14 residues in the CDR3. V shed 3 bases and J 6 bases; nucleotides not matched to a gene: 7. The CDR3 region has the DNA TGTGCCAGCAGCTTGCCCCCCGGGAGGGTCGAGCAGTACTTC. It codes for CASSLPPGRVEQYF.

This rearrangement joins TRBV28 to TRBJ1-2; TRBD1 matches at 8 bases. CDR3 length: 14 residues. With V trimmed by 5 bases and J by 1 base, 3 bases remained unmatched. Germline CDR1 MDHEN, CDR2 SYDVKM. CDR3 protein: CASSRTGINYGYTF. The CDR3, as DNA: TGTGCCAGCAGTCGGACAGGGATTAACTATGGCTACACCTTC.

This clone has just a few counts. The chain recombines TRBV11-3 with TRBJ2-2; 11 nucleotides agree with TRBD1. Looked up from germline, CDR1 is SGHNT and CDR2 is YENEEA. The J segment lost 4 bases and the V segment lost 5 bases, leaving 12 bases of the junction unmatched. The CDR3 sequence is 18 residues long. The CDR3 sequence is CASSLRPGDRGFTGELFF. In DNA form, the CDR3 reads TGTGCCAGCAGCCTTCGGCCCGGGGACAGGGGGTTCACCGGGGAGCTGTTTTTT.

V is TRBV7-9 and J is TRBJ2-7; 10 nucleotides agree with TRBD1. Germline lookup yields CDR1 SEHNR and CDR2 FQNEAQ (reference sequence). Germline trimming cut 4 bases from V and 3 bases from J; bases unmatched to any gene: 6. This CDR3 has 15 amino acids. This CDR3 reads CASSSGTGDLYEQYF. The CDR3 coding sequence is TGTGCCAGCAGCTCCGGGACAGGGGACCTCTACGAGCAGTACTTC. The whole variable domain, remainder taken from reference TRBV7-9 and TRBJ2-7, is DTGVSQNPRHKITKRGQNVTFRCDPISEHNRLYWYRQTLGQGPEFLTYFQNEAQLEKSRLLSDRFSAERPKGSFSTLEIQRTEQGDSAMYLCASSSGTGDLYEQYFGPGTRLTVT.

V is TRBV9 and J is TRBJ2-1; D remains unclear. The germline gives CDR1 SGDLS, CDR2 YYNGEE. V dropped 0 bases and J dropped 15 bases, with 16 bases sitting between them. The CDR3 runs 13 residues. As DNA, the CDR3 is TGTGCCAGCAGCGTAGATTTGACAATCGGTCCGTTCTTC. Translated: CASSVDLTIGPFF.

This clone was picked up one time. The chain couples TRBV9 to TRBJ1-4; possibly TRBD1 for D (5 bases). The CDR3 is 15 residues long. Germline CDR1 is SGDLS and CDR2 is YYNGEE. The V gene lost 4 bases and the J gene lost 10 bases, with 20 bases spanning the gap. The CDR3 nucleotides are TGTGCCAGCAGCTCCCTCGGGCAGGGTGAAGGAAAACTGTTTTTT. This sequence encodes CASSSLGQGEGKLFF.